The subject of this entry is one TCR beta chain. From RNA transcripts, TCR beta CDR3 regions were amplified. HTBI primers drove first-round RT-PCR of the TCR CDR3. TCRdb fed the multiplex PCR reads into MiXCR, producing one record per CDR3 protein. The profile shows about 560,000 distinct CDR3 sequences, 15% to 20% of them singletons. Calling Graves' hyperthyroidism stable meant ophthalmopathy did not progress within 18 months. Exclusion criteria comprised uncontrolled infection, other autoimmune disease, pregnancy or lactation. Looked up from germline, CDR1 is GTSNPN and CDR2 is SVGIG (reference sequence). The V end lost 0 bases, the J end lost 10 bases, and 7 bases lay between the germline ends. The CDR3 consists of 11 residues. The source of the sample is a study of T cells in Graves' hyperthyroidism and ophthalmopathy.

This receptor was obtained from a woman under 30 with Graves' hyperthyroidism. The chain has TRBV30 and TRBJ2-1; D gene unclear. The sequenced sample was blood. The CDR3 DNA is TGTGCCTGGAGTGTATCGCTAGAGCAGTTCTTC. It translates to CAWSVSLEQFF.